This is a list of T cell receptor beta chains from one sample in a study of T cell responses to AZD1222 COVID-19 vaccine. This table comes from immunoSEQ multiplex PCR, and its TCRdb copy is limited to in-frame clones, with some not included. The table has fewer than 150,000 clones, over 80% seen once; the top ten hold 6% to 9%. Sequencing was performed on peripheral blood, taken 28 days after the second AZD1222 dose. These receptor sequences come from an adult who received the AZD1222 COVID-19 vaccine. CDR3s include the opening cysteine and the closing phenylalanine or tryptophan. A D gene is named only where the DNA matches it firmly. Clone size is shown for a subset of rows, as once, few, many or a class of expanded clone.

TRBV18	-	TRBJ1-1	once	TGTGCCAGCTCACCGGTAGGGAGTGACACTGAAGCTTTCTTT	CASSPVGSDTEAFF
TRBV10-3	-	TRBJ2-3	-	TGTGCCATCAGTGAACCCAATACGCAGTATTTT	CAISEPNTQYF
TRBV28	TRBD1	TRBJ1-1	-	TGTGCCAGCAGGTCTCAGGGGGACGCTTTCTTT	CASRSQGDAFF
TRBV28	TRBD1	TRBJ1-6	-	TGTGCCAGCAGATCGGACAGGGGTTATTATAATTCACCCCTCCACTTT	CASRSDRGYYNSPLHF
TRBV10-1	-	TRBJ1-4	-	TGCGCCAGCAGTGGGGGTCTCGGGGAAGAGGAACTGTTTTTT	CASSGGLGEEELFF
TRBV27	-	TRBJ2-3	-	TGTGCCAGCAACCAAGTCCAGGGTTATAACCCAGATACGCAGTATTTT	CASNQVQGYNPDTQYF
TRBV2	-	TRBJ2-1	-	TGTGCCAGCGGAGCGGGCCTATCCTACAATGAGCAGTTCTTC	CASGAGLSYNEQFF
TRBV28	-	TRBJ2-3	-	TGTGCCAGCAGTCTCCGGGTGGATACGCAGTATTTT	CASSLRVDTQYF
TRBV5-4	-	TRBJ2-5	-	TGTGCCAGCAGCCGGGAGTTAGAGACCCAGTACTTC	CASSRELETQYF
TRBV18	-	TRBJ1-3	once	TGTGCCAGCTCACCGGGCTCTGGAAACACCATATATTTT	CASSPGSGNTIYF
TRBV4-1	TRBD1	TRBJ2-2	-	TGCGCCAGCAGCCAAGGAGACAGGGTAAACACCGGGGAGCTGTTTTTT	CASSQGDRVNTGELFF
TRBV29-1	-	TRBJ2-7	-	TGCAGCGTTGACTCTGGGGGCGAGCAGTACTTC	CSVDSGGEQYF
TRBV29-1	-	TRBJ1-2	once	TGCAGCGTTGAAGATCTGTCAATCGTTGGCTACACCTTC	CSVEDLSIVGYTF